The subject of this entry is one T cell receptor (beta chain). This record belongs to a study of blood T cell repertoires in COVID-19. Turning to the study itself: COVID-19 samples, acute and convalescent, were from the United States, Italy and Spain. Sources were T cells, B-cell-depleted T cells, or PBMCs; the material itself was cDNA or gDNA.

Profiling relied on immunoSEQ multiplex PCR, and the TCRdb table lists in-frame clones only, not all of them. Of around 330,000 clones in the sample, approximately 88% were seen once. This CDR3 is built from 15 residues. Germline CDR1 and CDR2: LNHNV and YYDKDF (reference sequence). With 1 base removed from V and 1 base from J, the gap between germline ends came to 9 bases. Those who participated ranged in age from roughly 18 to 100 years and resided in 20 to 30 US areas. Donors were grouped by their self-reported clinical history. This sequence joins TRBV15 and TRBJ2-3; D possibly corresponds to TRBD1 (6 bases). The sequence was collected from a woman aged 18-29 years who had recovered from COVID-19. The source material was PBMCs or T cells enriched from blood (not recorded which). CDR3 loop: CATSRVEGGTDTQYF. In DNA form, the CDR3 reads TGTGCCACCAGCAGAGTTGAGGGGGGCACAGATACGCAGTATTTT.